A single T cell receptor (beta chain) is shown here with its context. Its antigen is unknown. The V and J ends lost 5 bases and 0 bases, in that order; junction bases with no gene match: 11. The CDR3 is made up of 18 amino acids. Germline values: CDR1 LNHDA, CDR2 SQIVND (reference sequence). The record originates from a study of T cells after posttransplantation cyclophosphamide. Study-level results: Later blood repertoires were often dominated by clones from the donor CD8+ memory compartment.

TCRdb's table, derived via immunoSEQ multiplex PCR, lists solely in-frame clones and lacks some. The sample records tens of thousands of clones, 85% to 95% being singletons. What was sequenced was PBMCs. The receptor was isolated from a woman in her twenties or thirties in good health and a related stem cell transplant donor. This sequence joins TRBV19 and TRBJ2-3; TRBD2 aligns across 10 bases. CDR3 residues: CASSVLAGDTLSTDTQYF. CDR3 nucleotide sequence: TGTGCCAGTAGTGTCCTAGCGGGGGATACTCTTAGCACAGATACGCAGTATTTT.